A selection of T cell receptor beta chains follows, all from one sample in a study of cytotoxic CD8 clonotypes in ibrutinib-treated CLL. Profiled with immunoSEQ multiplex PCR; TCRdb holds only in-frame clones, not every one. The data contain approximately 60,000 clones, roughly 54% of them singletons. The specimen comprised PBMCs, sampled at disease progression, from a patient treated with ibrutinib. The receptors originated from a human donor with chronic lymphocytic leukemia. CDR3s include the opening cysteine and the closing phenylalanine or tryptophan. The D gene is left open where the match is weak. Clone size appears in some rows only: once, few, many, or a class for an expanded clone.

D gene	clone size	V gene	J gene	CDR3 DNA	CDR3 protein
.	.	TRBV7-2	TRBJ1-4	TGTGCCAGCAGCCACAATCAGGGGAATGAAAAACTGTTTTTT	CASSHNQGNEKLFF
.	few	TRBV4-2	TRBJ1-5	TGTGCCAGCTCCGTCTTTCGGGATCAGCCCCAGCATTTT	CASSVFRDQPQHF
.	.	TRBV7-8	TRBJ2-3	TGTGCCAGCAGCTTAGGACAGATCCTCTTTTGGGATACGCAGTATTTT	CASSLGQILFWDTQYF
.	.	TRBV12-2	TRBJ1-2	TGTGCAAGTCGCTTAGCGGCACAGCCCCAAGACTATGGCTACACCTTC	CASRLAAQPQDYGYTF
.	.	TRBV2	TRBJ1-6	TGTGCCAGCAACCCCAGGGTGGTTTCACCCCTCCACTTT	CASNPRVVSPLHF
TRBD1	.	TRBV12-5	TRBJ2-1	TGTGCTAGTGGTTTGGTACAGGCGGACAGGCGGTACAATGAGCAGTTCTTC	CASGLVQADRRYNEQFF
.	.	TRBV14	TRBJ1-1	TGTGCCAGCAGCCAAGATGATGGAGCTTTCTTT	CASSQDDGAFF
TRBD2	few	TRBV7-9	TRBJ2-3	TGTGCCAGCAGCTTCTGGACTAGCGGGGGGGCAGATACGCAGTATTTT	CASSFWTSGGADTQYF
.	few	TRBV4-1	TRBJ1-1	TGCGCCAGCAGCCAAAACCCCGGGCAGACCACTGAAGCTTTCTTT	CASSQNPGQTTEAFF
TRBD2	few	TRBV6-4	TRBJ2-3	TGTGCCAGCAGTGACTCGAGGCGGGGGGGCCGCACAGATACGCAGTATTTT	CASSDSRRGGRTDTQYF
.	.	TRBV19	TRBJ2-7	TGTGCCAGTAGTATTGCCTGGAGCGACGAGCAGTACTTC	CASSIAWSDEQYF
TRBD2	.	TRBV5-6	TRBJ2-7	TGTGCCAGCAGCCCGGGGGGATTCGAGCAGTACTTC	CASSPGGFEQYF
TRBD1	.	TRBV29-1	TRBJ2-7	TGCAGCGTGGTTACAGGGGTGCAGTACTTC	CSVVTGVQYF
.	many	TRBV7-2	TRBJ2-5	TGTGCCAGCAGCTTAGGCGAGGGGGGGAAGACCCAGTACTTC	CASSLGEGGKTQYF
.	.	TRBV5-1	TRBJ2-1	TGCGCCAGCAGCTTGGGTCATACTTTAGGGGATGAGCAGTTCTTC	CASSLGHTLGDEQFF
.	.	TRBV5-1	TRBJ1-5	TGCGCCAGCAGCTTGGGGCCAGGACAGCCCCAGCATTTT	CASSLGPGQPQHF
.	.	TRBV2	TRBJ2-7	TGTGCCAGCAGAGCCTACGAGCAGTACTTC	CASRAYEQYF
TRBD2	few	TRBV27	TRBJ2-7	TGTGCCAGCAGTTCGGGACTACCCCCCTCCGAGCAGTACTTC	CASSSGLPPSEQYF
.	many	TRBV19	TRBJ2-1	TGTGCCAGTAGACTTAGGACCGATAACCCCGGGCAGTTCTTC	CASRLRTDNPGQFF
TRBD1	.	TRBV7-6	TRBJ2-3	TGTGCCAGCAGCTTATGGGACAGCCATACAGATACGCAGTATTTT	CASSLWDSHTDTQYF
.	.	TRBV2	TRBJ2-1	TGTGCCAGCAGAGCTAGGGTAGGCTACAATGAGCAGTTCTTC	CASRARVGYNEQFF
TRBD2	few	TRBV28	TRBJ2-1	TGTGCCAGCAGTTCCCCCTCTTTAGGCGGGGGAGAGCAGTTCTTC	CASSSPSLGGGEQFF
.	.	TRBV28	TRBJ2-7	TGTGCCAGCAGTCTTGAGTGGTTCGAGCAGTACTTC	CASSLEWFEQYF
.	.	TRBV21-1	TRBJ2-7	TGTGCCAGCAGCACCGGGACGGATCCTGACTCCTACGAGCAGTACTTC	CASSTGTDPDSYEQYF
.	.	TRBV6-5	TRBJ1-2	TGTGCCAGCAGTTACCCTGGGAGTAACTATGGCTACACCTTC	CASSYPGSNYGYTF
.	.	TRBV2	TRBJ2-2	TGTGCCAGCAGTGAGGACGGATTCTGGGGGGAGCTGTTTTTT	CASSEDGFWGELFF
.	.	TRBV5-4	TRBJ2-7	TGTGCCAGCAGCTTTCAGGTTTCAACCTACGAGCAGTACTTC	CASSFQVSTYEQYF
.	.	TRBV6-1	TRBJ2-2	TGTGCCAGCAGTGGCCCGACAGTGGAATCCACCGGGGAGCTGTTTTTT	CASSGPTVESTGELFF
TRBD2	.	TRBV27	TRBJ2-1	TGTGCCAGCAATTCGAAGCGGGAGTACTCTCACAATGAGCAGTTCTTC	CASNSKREYSHNEQFF
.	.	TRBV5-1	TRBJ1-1	TGCGCCAGCAGCCAAGGTCAGAACACTGAAGCTTTCTTT	CASSQGQNTEAFF
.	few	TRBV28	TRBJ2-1	TGTGCCAGCACCTTCCCCAGGTCCGGGGGCAATGAGCAGTTCTTC	CASTFPRSGGNEQFF
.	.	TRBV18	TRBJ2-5	TGTGCCAGCTCCACCGTACCACAAGAGACCCAGTACTTC	CASSTVPQETQYF
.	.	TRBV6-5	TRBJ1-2	TGTGCCAGCAGTGAGCGGGCTGGGGGCTACACCTTC	CASSERAGGYTF
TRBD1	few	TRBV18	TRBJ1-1	TGTGCCAGCTCAGAACAGGGGCACACTGAAGCTTTCTTT	CASSEQGHTEAFF
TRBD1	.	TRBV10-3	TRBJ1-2	TGTGCCATCAGAGAGGGACAGGGGCCTATCTATGGCTACACCTTC	CAIREGQGPIYGYTF
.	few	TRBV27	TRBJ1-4	TGTGCCAGCACGGAGGTTGCAACTAATGAAAAACTGTTTTTT	CASTEVATNEKLFF
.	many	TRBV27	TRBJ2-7	TGTGCCAGCGGCCTCCTGGGCGAGCAGTACTTC	CASGLLGEQYF
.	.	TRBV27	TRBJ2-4	TGTGCCAGCAGCCGGGACCAACTAGCCAAAAACATTCAGTACTTC	CASSRDQLAKNIQYF
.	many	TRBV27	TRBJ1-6	TGTGCCAGCTCCGTAGGGCCCGCACATAATTCACCCCTCCACTTT	CASSVGPAHNSPLHF
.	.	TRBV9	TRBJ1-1	TGTGCCAGCAGCGTAGGGGAAGGCAGCATGAACACTGAAGCTTTCTTT	CASSVGEGSMNTEAFF
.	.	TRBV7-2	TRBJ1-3	TGTGCCAGCAGTAGAGAGGGGTCCGGAAACACCATATATTTT	CASSREGSGNTIYF
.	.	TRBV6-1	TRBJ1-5	TGTGCCAGCAGTTATGGGGGGAATCAGCCCCAGCATTTT	CASSYGGNQPQHF
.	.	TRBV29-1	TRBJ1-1	TGCAGCGCGACGGATAACACTGAAGCTTTCTTT	CSATDNTEAFF
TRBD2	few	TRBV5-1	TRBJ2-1	TGCGCCAGCAGCTTTGGTGCGGGAGGAAACAATGAGCAGTTCTTC	CASSFGAGGNNEQFF
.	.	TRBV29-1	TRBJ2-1	TGCAGCGTTGCCCCCACAGGGTATAATGAGCAGTTCTTC	CSVAPTGYNEQFF
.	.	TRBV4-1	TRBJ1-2	TGCGCCAGCAGCCAAGCCGATCCACAGCCCGATGGCTACACCTTC	CASSQADPQPDGYTF
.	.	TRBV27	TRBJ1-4	TGTGCCAGCAGTTTCGGGGGCCCGAATGAAAAACTGTTTTTT	CASSFGGPNEKLFF
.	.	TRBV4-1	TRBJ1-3	TGCGCCAGCAGCCAAGGGGGGGACTCTGGAAACACCATATATTTT	CASSQGGDSGNTIYF
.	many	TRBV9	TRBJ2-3	TGTGCCAGCAGCGTAGGGGAGGGGGGCACAGATACGCAGTATTTT	CASSVGEGGTDTQYF
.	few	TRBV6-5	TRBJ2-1	TGTGCCAGCAGTTACTCAAGGGTTGTAAGTGGGAATGAGCAGTTCTTC	CASSYSRVVSGNEQFF
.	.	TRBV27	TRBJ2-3	TGTGCCAGCCTCCGGGACCCGGGCACAGATACGCAGTATTTT	CASLRDPGTDTQYF
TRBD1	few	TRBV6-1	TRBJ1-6	TGTGCCGGAGGGACAGGGGCGTTTTCACCCCTCCACTTT	CAGGTGAFSPLHF
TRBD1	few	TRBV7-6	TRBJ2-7	TGTGCCAGCAGCTGGGGACAGACCGAGCAGTACTTC	CASSWGQTEQYF
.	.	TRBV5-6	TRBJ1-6	TGTGCCAGCAGCCTCTTGCGGGCGGGAGATTCACCCCTCCACTTT	CASSLLRAGDSPLHF
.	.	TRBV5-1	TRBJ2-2	TGCGCCAGCAGCCTACCGACAGGCGACGGGTCCGGGGAGCTGTTTTTT	CASSLPTGDGSGELFF